A single sample is the source of the 29 T cell receptor beta chains below, sequenced in a study of blood T cell repertoires in COVID-19. Assay used: immunoSEQ multiplex PCR; TCRdb lists only in-frame clones, some missing. The table lists approximately 500,000 clones, approximately 91% of them singletons. The source material was peripheral blood. The receptors shown here come from a woman between 50 and 59 years old with COVID-19, enrolled during active disease.

The chain recombines TRBV5-4 with TRBJ2-7; D may be TRBD1 (6 bases). V lost 3 bases, J lost 4 bases, and 11 bases lay in between. The germline V gene encodes CDR1 SGHNT and CDR2 YYREEE (reference sequence). The CDR3 is made up of 13 amino acids. The CDR3 is CASSSQGVYEQYF. CDR3 sequence (DNA): TGTGCCAGCAGCTCACAGGGAGTATACGAGCAGTACTTC.

This clone is a singleton in its sample. The CDR3 region has the DNA TGTGCCAGCAGCCTTGGAAAAGGGGGAACCGGGGAGCTGTTTTTT. Protein: CASSLGKGGTGELFF. The chain joins TRBV4-2 to TRBJ2-2; D perhaps matches TRBD1 (6 bases). The germline CDR1 and CDR2 sequences are LGHNA and YNFKEQ. This CDR3 comprises 15 residues. Trimming left V 4 bases short and J 5 bases short, with 14 bases between.

This chain joins TRBV7-7 and TRBJ2-1; 13 bases are shared with TRBD2. After removal of 5 bases from V and 8 bases from J, the junction contained 6 bases not matched to a gene. The CDR3 consists of 15 residues. CDR1 and CDR2 from the germline V gene are SSHAT and FNYEAQ (reference sequence). CDR3 region: CASSPWTSGGDEQFF. The CDR3 bases are TGTGCCAGCAGCCCCTGGACTAGCGGGGGAGATGAGCAGTTCTTC.

J is TRBJ2-3 and V is TRBV5-4; 9 nucleotides line up with TRBD2. Germline-derived CDR1 and CDR2 are SGHNT and YYREEE (reference sequence). The CDR3 length is 15 residues. J lost 3 bases, V lost 0 bases, and 2 bases had no gene match. CDR3 coding DNA: TGTGCCAGCAGCTTGGGCGGGGGGGTAACAGATACGCAGTATTTT. It encodes CASSLGGGVTDTQYF.

The J gene is TRBJ2-7, the V gene TRBV3-1 (or the pseudogene TRBV3-2); D uncertain. Germline CDR1 LGHDT, CDR2 YNNKEL (reference sequence). Trimming took off 6 bases at V and 1 base at J, with 10 bases between the two ends. The CDR3 covers 13 residues. As DNA, the CDR3 is TGTGCCAGCAGGCGGTCGGAGTCCTACGAGCAGTACTTC. This translates into CASRRSESYEQYF.

The chain combines TRBV6-5 with TRBJ1-1; TRBD1 agrees at 7 bases. Germline loops: CDR1 MNHEY, CDR2 SVGAGI. Unmatched junction bases numbered 6, after V lost 4 bases and J lost 1 base. This CDR3 has 15 amino acids. The chain's CDR3 is CASSLSTGTNTEAFF. The CDR3 DNA follows: TGTGCCAGCAGTTTGTCGACAGGGACGAACACTGAAGCTTTCTTT.

The chain carries TRBV7-9 and TRBJ2-1, with 8 bases lining up with TRBD2. CDR1 and CDR2 from the germline V gene are SEHNR and FQNEAQ (reference sequence). The CDR3 is 14 amino acids. With 3 bases clipped from V and 8 bases from J, the junction kept 6 bases outside the gene matches. CDR3 in amino acids: CASSLGGGQDEQFF. For the CDR3, the DNA is TGTGCCAGCAGCTTGGGCGGGGGGCAGGATGAGCAGTTCTTC.

For this clone: Other nucleotide sequences in the sample specify the same CDR3. The chain links TRBV9 to TRBJ1-3; the D is unclear. The CDR3 has 15 amino acids. Germline CDR1 SGDLS, CDR2 YYNGEE. The ends were cut back, 0 bases at V and 4 bases at J, with 11 bases in the middle. CDR3: CASSVGGGGGNTIYF. In DNA form, the CDR3 reads TGTGCCAGCAGCGTAGGAGGTGGAGGGGGAAACACCATATATTTT.

As regards this clone: Within the sample, other DNA sequences also encode this same CDR3. The chain joins TRBV5-1 to TRBJ1-5; perhaps TRBD1 as D (5 bases). This CDR3 contains 14 residues. The V end was cut by 0 bases, the J end by 2 bases, with 6 bases between. CDR1 SGHRS and CDR2 YFSETQ come from the germline V gene. The CDR3 here is CASSLEGGNQPQHF. In nucleotides, the CDR3 is TGCGCCAGCAGCTTGGAAGGGGGCAATCAGCCCCAGCATTTT.

This chain links TRBV5-4 with TRBJ2-7; 9 nucleotides line up with TRBD2. J lost 4 bases, V lost 0 bases, and 5 bases had no gene match. The CDR3 runs to 15 residues. CDR1 and CDR2 from the germline V gene are SGHNT and YYREEE (reference sequence). The CDR3 loop is CASSLGTSAFYEQYF. The DNA of the CDR3 is TGTGCCAGCAGCTTGGGGACTAGCGCCTTTTACGAGCAGTACTTC.

The table lists this clone with many counts. The chain combines TRBV14 with TRBJ2-2; 9 nucleotides match TRBD1. V trimming: 2 bases; J trimming: 7 bases; junction bases outside the gene matches: 5. Germline assignment: CDR1 SGHDN and CDR2 FVKESK. This CDR3 is 15 amino acids long. In nucleotides, the CDR3 is TGTGCCAGCAGCCAAACAGGGGGCATCGTCGGGGAGCTGTTTTTT. Its translation: CASSQTGGIVGELFF. Together with reference TRBV14 and TRBJ2-2, the CDR3 gives the full variable domain: EAGVTQFPSHSVIEKGQTVTLRCDPISGHDNLYWYRRVMGKEIKFLLHFVKESKQDESGMPNNRFLAERTGGTYSTLKVQPAELEDSGVYFCASSQTGGIVGELFFGEGSRLTVL.

J is TRBJ2-1 and V is TRBV19, with TRBD2 as a possible D gene (6 bases). V lost 3 bases and J 8 bases, leaving 20 bases between the germline ends. CDR3 length: 16 amino acids. Germline V CDR1 and CDR2: LNHDA, SQIVND (reference sequence). The CDR3 DNA is TGTGCCAGTAGTATGTTAGTTGGTAGGAGGGTAGATGAGCAGTTCTTC. It is translated as CASSMLVGRRVDEQFF.

The V and J genes are TRBV4-1 and TRBJ2-5; TRBD1 is a possible D gene (6 bases). Germline CDR1 and CDR2: MGHRA and YSYEKL. The CDR3 contains 13 residues. Deletions cut 1 base from V and 3 bases from J, with 6 bases between. CDR3: CASSQAGEETQYF. Written as DNA, the CDR3 is TGCGCCAGCAGCCAAGCAGGGGAAGAGACCCAGTACTTC.

The V and J genes are TRBV5-6 and TRBJ2-5, with 14 bases matching TRBD2. V gave up 4 bases and J gave up 4 bases; unmatched junction bases: 9. The germline CDR1 and CDR2 sequences are SGHDT and YYEEEE. CDR3 length equals 17 residues. CDR3 amino acids: CASSLTTSGGAGETQYF. For the CDR3, the DNA is TGTGCCAGCAGCCTCACGACTAGCGGGGGGGCGGGAGAGACCCAGTACTTC.

The rearrangement uses TRBV5-1 and TRBJ2-1, with D maybe TRBD1 (5 bases). The CDR3 runs 13 residues. V dropped 7 bases and J dropped 6 bases, with 14 bases sitting between them. CDR1 and CDR2 from the germline V gene are SGHRS and YFSETQ. CDR3 nucleotide sequence: TGCGCCAGCTGCGCAGGGCGGACCAATGAGCAGTTCTTC. It specifies CASCAGRTNEQFF.

The chain couples TRBV27 to TRBJ1-2; 8 nucleotides line up with TRBD1. The CDR3 is 16 residues long. V lost 6 bases, J lost 2 bases, and 11 bases stayed unmatched. Germline V gene lookup returns CDR1 MNHEY and CDR2 SMNVEV (reference sequence). The CDR3 DNA reads TGTGCCAGCAGGTTCCCGGGGACAGGCCCGAACTATGGCTACACCTTC. Amino acid sequence: CASRFPGTGPNYGYTF.

V gene TRBV7-9 combines with J gene TRBJ1-1; D gene uncertain. The ends were cut back, 5 bases at V and 1 base at J, with 20 bases in the middle. CDR3 length: 17 amino acids. CDR1 and CDR2 from the germline V gene are SEHNR and FQNEAQ (reference sequence). The CDR3 bases are TGTGCCAGCAGCCCAGCCCTCGAGCTCCGGGGGAACACTGAAGCTTTCTTT. Translation: CASSPALELRGNTEAFF.

V gene TRBV9 combines with J gene TRBJ1-6; no definite D call. The ends were cut back, 2 bases at V and 8 bases at J, with 8 bases in the middle. CDR3 length: 13 residues. The germline V gene has CDR1 SGDLS and CDR2 YYNGEE. The CDR3 region has the DNA TGTGCCAGCAGCGTCCAACAATATTCACCCCTCCACTTT. Protein product: CASSVQQYSPLHF.

This chain links TRBV19 with TRBJ1-2; TRBD1 is a possible D gene (5 bases). From germline, CDR1 is LNHDA and CDR2 SQIVND (reference sequence). V lost 5 bases and J 9 bases, leaving 16 bases between the germline ends. The CDR3 is 13 residues long. The CDR3 sequence: CASSLTAEGRYTF. CDR3 bases: TGTGCCAGTAGTCTAACAGCGGAGGGGCGCTACACCTTC.

V gene TRBV19 combines with J gene TRBJ2-2, with TRBD2 matching over 8 bases. J lost 3 bases, V lost 11 bases, and 11 bases had no gene match. Germline V CDR1 and CDR2: LNHDA, SQIVND (reference sequence). This CDR3 is built from 15 residues. The CDR3 region has the DNA TGTGCCGCCAAGTCCGGGGGGGAGCACACCGGGGAGCTGTTTTTT. Residues: CAAKSGGEHTGELFF.

This chain uses TRBV20-1 with TRBJ2-1; 8 bases are a match to TRBD2. Germline CDR1 DFQATT, CDR2 SNEGSKA (reference sequence). V trimming: 3 bases; J trimming: 9 bases; junction bases outside the gene matches: 1. This CDR3 region has 11 residues. The chain's CDR3 is CSASGRGEQFF. The CDR3 bases are TGCAGTGCTAGCGGGAGGGGTGAGCAGTTCTTC.

The chain carries TRBV12-3 or TRBV12-4 and TRBJ2-4, with TRBD1 as a possible D gene (5 bases). V was cut by 3 bases and J by 9 bases, with 9 bases left in between. This CDR3 is 12 amino acids long. DNA for the CDR3: TGTGCCAGCAGTTTCCAGGGATCCATTCAGTACTTC. Protein sequence: CASSFQGSIQYF.

The chain joins TRBV6-1 to TRBJ1-2; D gene uncertain. V was trimmed by 0 bases and J by 7 bases, leaving 24 bases between them. Germline CDR1 and CDR2: MNHNS and SASEGT. This CDR3 has 18 residues. CDR3 in amino acids: CASSEAGGFTGPSPGYTF. As DNA, the CDR3 is TGTGCCAGCAGTGAAGCGGGCGGGTTCACCGGGCCTTCTCCTGGCTACACCTTC.

CDR3 DNA sequence: TGTGCCACCAGTGACCACAGGGGCGCAGATACGCAGTATTTT. Protein: CATSDHRGADTQYF. This rearrangement joins TRBV24-1 to TRBJ2-3, with TRBD1 identical over 7 bases. V lost 4 bases and J lost 4; bases outside the gene matches: 4. Germline V gives CDR1 KGHDR, CDR2 SFDVKD. CDR3 length: 14 residues.

For the CDR3, the DNA is TGTGCCAGCAGCAAAGGGCTACTGGGACAAACTGAAGCTTTCTTT. This codes for CASSKGLLGQTEAFF. The chain carries TRBV7-8 and TRBJ1-1; tentative D call: TRBD1 (6 bases). CDR1 and CDR2 from the germline V gene are SGHVS and FQNEAQ. The CDR3 consists of 15 residues. The germline V and J ends were trimmed by 5 bases and 5 bases, with 18 bases remaining between them.

The V and J genes are TRBV6-5 and TRBJ1-1, with 8 bases matching TRBD1. Per germline, CDR1 MNHEY and CDR2 SVGAGI. J lost 5 bases, V lost 5 bases, and 10 bases had no gene match. The CDR3 sequence is 15 residues long. Written as DNA, the CDR3 is TGTGCCAGCAGTCCCCGGGGACAGGTGGCTACTGAAGCTTTCTTT. Translated: CASSPRGQVATEAFF.

The V call is TRBV4-2, the J call TRBJ2-7; D might be TRBD1 (6 bases). Germline CDR1 and CDR2: LGHNA and YNFKEQ. The CDR3 contains 15 residues. The V gene lost 2 bases and the J gene lost 1 base, with 12 bases spanning the gap. DNA of the CDR3: TGTGCCAGCAGCCAACGGGCAGGGGAATCCTACGAGCAGTACTTC. This gives the protein CASSQRAGESYEQYF.

This chain links TRBV24-1 with TRBJ2-7, with 7 nucleotides matching TRBD1. Trimming removed 6 bases from V and 2 bases from J; junction bases left unmatched: 6. The V gene's germline CDR1 is KGHDR and CDR2 SFDVKD. The CDR3 totals 14 residues. The CDR3: CATSPGTVPYEQYF. DNA of the CDR3: TGTGCCACCAGTCCCGGGACAGTCCCCTACGAGCAGTACTTC.

The V gene is TRBV2, the J gene TRBJ1-2; 7 bases agree with TRBD1. CDR1 SNHLY and CDR2 FYNNEI come from the germline V gene. The trim removed 6 bases at V and 8 bases at J, leaving 9 bases unmatched. This CDR3 has 13 amino acids. The DNA of the CDR3 is TGTGCCAGCAGCCAGGGACAGTCCTGGGGCTACACCTTC. Its translation is CASSQGQSWGYTF. The whole variable domain, filled in from reference TRBV2 and TRBJ1-2, reads EPEVTQTPSHQVTQMGQEVILRCVPISNHLYFYWYRQILGQKVEFLVSFYNNEISEKSEIFDDQFSVERPDGSNFTLKIRSTKLEDSAMYFCASSQGQSWGYTFGSGTRLTVV.